This TCR beta chain originates from a study of cytomegalovirus exposure and HLA in healthy donors. Study overall: Earlier, some 200 million T cells were analyzed, and some 120 million unique TCR beta sequences were found among them. Study results and limitations: Most subjects had HLA-A and HLA-B alleles reportedly predicted accurately by TCR beta sequences. Later analysis demonstrated an association between a missense DCLRE1C variant and TCR beta V- and J-gene trimming.

With 60 Vbeta and 13 Jbeta primers, the PCR was carried out. Repertoires were generated with immunoSEQ multiplex PCR, while TCRdb's copy carries only in-frame clones and drops some. Of 150,000 or so clones listed, more than 70% were seen once; the top ten hold about 2.4%. This clone was seen more than once but under ten times. The target antigen is unknown. This CDR3 region has 14 residues. Trimming removed 3 bases from V and 5 bases from J, with 13 bases in between. Germline assignment: CDR1 SGHNT and CDR2 YYREEE (reference sequence). The material sequenced was PBMCs. The clonotype originates from a man in his fifties or sixties in good health and CMV-seronegative. The chain uses TRBV5-4 and TRBJ2-3; TRBD2 is a possible D gene (5 bases). CDR3: CASSSAGSGDTQYF. CDR3 coding DNA: TGTGCCAGCAGCTCCGCGGGTTCCGGAGATACGCAGTATTTT.